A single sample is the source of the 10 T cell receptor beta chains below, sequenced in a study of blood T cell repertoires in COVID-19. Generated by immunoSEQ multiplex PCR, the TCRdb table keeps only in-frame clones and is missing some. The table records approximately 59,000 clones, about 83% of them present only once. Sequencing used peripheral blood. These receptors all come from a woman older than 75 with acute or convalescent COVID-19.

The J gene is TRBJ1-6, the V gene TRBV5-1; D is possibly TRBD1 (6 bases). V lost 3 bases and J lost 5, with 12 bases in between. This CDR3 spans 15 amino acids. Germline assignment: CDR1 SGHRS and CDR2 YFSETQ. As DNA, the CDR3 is TGCGCCAGCAGCTCCGGACAGAGAAATAATTCACCCCTCCACTTT. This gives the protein CASSSGQRNNSPLHF.

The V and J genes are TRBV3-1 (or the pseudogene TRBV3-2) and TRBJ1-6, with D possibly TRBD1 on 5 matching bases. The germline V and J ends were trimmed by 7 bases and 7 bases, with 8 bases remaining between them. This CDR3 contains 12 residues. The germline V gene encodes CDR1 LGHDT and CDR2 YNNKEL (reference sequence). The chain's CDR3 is CASMQGNSPLHF. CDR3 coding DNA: TGTGCCAGCATGCAGGGAAATTCACCCCTCCACTTT.

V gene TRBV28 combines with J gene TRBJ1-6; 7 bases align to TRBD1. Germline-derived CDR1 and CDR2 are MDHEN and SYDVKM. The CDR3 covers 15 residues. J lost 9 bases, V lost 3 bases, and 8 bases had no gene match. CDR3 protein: CASSFVRGYRSPLHF. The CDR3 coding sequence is TGTGCCAGCAGTTTCGTCAGGGGGTATCGTTCACCCCTCCACTTT.

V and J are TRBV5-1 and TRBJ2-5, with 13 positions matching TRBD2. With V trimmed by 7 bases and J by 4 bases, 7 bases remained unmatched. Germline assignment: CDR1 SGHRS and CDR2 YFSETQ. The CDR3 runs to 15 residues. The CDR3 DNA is TGCGCCAGCGCTTCTGGACTAGCGGGGGCAGAGACCCAGTACTTC. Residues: CASASGLAGAETQYF. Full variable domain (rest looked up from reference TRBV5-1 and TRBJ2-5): KAGVTQTPRYLIKTRGQQVTLSCSPISGHRSVSWYQQTPGQGLQFLFEYFSETQRNKGNFPGRFSGRQFSNSRSEMNVSTLELGDSALYLCASASGLAGAETQYFGPGTRLLVL.

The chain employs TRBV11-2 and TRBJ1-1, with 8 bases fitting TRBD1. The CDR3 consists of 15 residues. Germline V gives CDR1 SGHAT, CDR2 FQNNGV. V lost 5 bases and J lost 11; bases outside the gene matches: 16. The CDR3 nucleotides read TGTGCCAGCAGCATATATATGGACAGGGTTAGTTCGGCTTTCTTT. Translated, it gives CASSIYMDRVSSAFF. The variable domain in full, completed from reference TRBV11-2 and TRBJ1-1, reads EAGVAQSPRYKIIEKRQSVAFWCNPISGHATLYWYQQILGQGPKLLIQFQNNGVVDDSQLPKDRFSAERLKGVDSTLKIQPAKLEDSAVYLCASSIYMDRVSSAFFGQGTRLTVV.

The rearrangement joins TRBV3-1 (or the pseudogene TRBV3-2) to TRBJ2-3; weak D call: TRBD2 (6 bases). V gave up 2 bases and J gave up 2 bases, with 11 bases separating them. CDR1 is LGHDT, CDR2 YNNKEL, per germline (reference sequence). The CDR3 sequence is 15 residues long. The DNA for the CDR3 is TGTGCCAGCAGCCAAATGGGACTGTCCACAGATACGCAGTATTTT. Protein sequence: CASSQMGLSTDTQYF.

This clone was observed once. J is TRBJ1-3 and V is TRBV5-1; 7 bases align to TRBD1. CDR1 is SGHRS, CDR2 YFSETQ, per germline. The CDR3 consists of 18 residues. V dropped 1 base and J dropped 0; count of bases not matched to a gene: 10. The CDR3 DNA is TGCGCCAGCAGCTTGATACCGGGGACAGCAACCTCTGGAAACACCATATATTTT. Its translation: CASSLIPGTATSGNTIYF.

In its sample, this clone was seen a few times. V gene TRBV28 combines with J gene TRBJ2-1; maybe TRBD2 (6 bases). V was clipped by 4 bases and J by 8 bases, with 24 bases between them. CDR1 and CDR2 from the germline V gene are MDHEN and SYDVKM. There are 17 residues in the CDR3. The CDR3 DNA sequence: TGTGCCAGCAGTTCCTCTTTACTAGCTTCGTTAAGATATGAGCAGTTCTTC. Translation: CASSSSLLASLRYEQFF.

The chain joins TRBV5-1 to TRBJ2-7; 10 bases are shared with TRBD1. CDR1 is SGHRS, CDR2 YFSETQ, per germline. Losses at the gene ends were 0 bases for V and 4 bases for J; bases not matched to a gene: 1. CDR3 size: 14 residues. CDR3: CASSLGTGGYEQYF. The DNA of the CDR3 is TGCGCCAGCAGCTTGGGGACAGGGGGGTACGAGCAGTACTTC.

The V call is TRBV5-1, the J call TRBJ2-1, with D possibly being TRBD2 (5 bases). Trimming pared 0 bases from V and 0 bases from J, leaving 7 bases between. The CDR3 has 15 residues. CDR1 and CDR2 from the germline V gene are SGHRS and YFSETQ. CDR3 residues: CASSLAGSSYNEQFF. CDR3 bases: TGCGCCAGCAGCTTGGCGGGGAGCTCCTACAATGAGCAGTTCTTC.